Listed below are T cell receptor beta chains from one sample, sequenced in a study of identical twins. MiXCR was run by TCRdb on the 5' RACE reads, yielding one entry per CDR3 protein. The sample records a few hundred thousand distinct CDR3 sequences, approximately 13% being singletons. The same sample was also used in a study of yellow fever vaccine responses in identical twins.

Sequenced material: CD8+ T cells sorted from blood. The receptors were sampled from a woman between 18 and 29 years old in good health. CDR3s include the opening cysteine and the closing phenylalanine or tryptophan. The D gene is left open where the match is weak. Clone size is given for some rows only: seen once, a few or many times, or a class if the clone is expanded.

TGCGCCAGCAGTTTCGGGGTCGCCTACGAGCAGTACTTC CASSFGVAYEQYF . TRBV5-1 . TRBJ2-7
TGTGCCAGCAAGGGGTGGGCTAGCGGGGGGGCCGGAAAGACCCAGTACTTC CASKGWASGGAGKTQYF . TRBV28 TRBD2 TRBJ2-5
TGTGCCAGCAGTGACAGCCAGGGTGGTTCGAATGAGCAGTTCTTC CASSDSQGGSNEQFF . TRBV6-4 . TRBJ2-1
TGTGCCAGCACTAGCGGATACTACGAGCAGTACTTC CASTSGYYEQYF . TRBV12-3/TRBV12-4 TRBD2 TRBJ2-7
TGCGCCAGCAGCCAAGAGCCGGCTAGCGGACCCTCCTACGAGCAGTACTTC CASSQEPASGPSYEQYF . TRBV4-1 TRBD2 TRBJ2-7
TGCGCCAGCAGCCAAGGGGCTGAGCAGTTCTTC CASSQGAEQFF many TRBV4-1 . TRBJ2-1
TGTGCCAGCAGCAAGCCCTCCTACGAGCAGTACTTC CASSKPSYEQYF few TRBV27 . TRBJ2-7
TGTGCCAGCAGTTTAAACCATGAGCAGTTCTTC CASSLNHEQFF many TRBV12-3/TRBV12-4 . TRBJ2-1
TGCGCCAGCAGCCAAGGGGTAGTTAATAGCAATCAGCCCCAGCATTTT CASSQGVVNSNQPQHF many TRBV4-1 . TRBJ1-5
TGTGCCAGCAGCTTCACCTTCAGCGGGAGTTACTCCTACGAGCAGTACTTC CASSFTFSGSYSYEQYF . TRBV3-1 TRBD2 TRBJ2-7
TGTGCCAGCAGCTCGAGTGGTGAGGAGCTGTTTTTT CASSSSGEELFF few TRBV12-3/TRBV12-4 . TRBJ2-2
TGTGCCAGCAGTATAGGAGGGGTAGCGGGAGTGAATGAGCAGTTCTTC CASSIGGVAGVNEQFF few TRBV12-3/TRBV12-4 TRBD2 TRBJ2-1
TGTGCCACCAGTGATTCGACCCCCCACGAGCAGTACTTC CATSDSTPHEQYF . TRBV24-1 . TRBJ2-7
TGCAGTGCGGAGAGAGGGACCTACGAGCAGTACTTC CSAERGTYEQYF . TRBV20-1 . TRBJ2-7
TGCAGTGCTAGACACCACTCCCCGGGGACAGATACGCAGTATTTT CSARHHSPGTDTQYF few TRBV20-1 . TRBJ2-3
TGTGCCAGCAGTTACACTCCTTTGGGACCTAACTATGGCTACACCTTC CASSYTPLGPNYGYTF few TRBV6-5 . TRBJ1-2
TGTGCCAGCAGTTTTGGGTCGGTGGGAGGAAACACCATATATTTT CASSFGSVGGNTIYF . TRBV12-3/TRBV12-4 . TRBJ1-3
TGTGCCAGCACCACCCTCCGGGACTCGACCTACGAGCAGTACTTC CASTTLRDSTYEQYF few TRBV7-9 . TRBJ2-7
TGTGCCAGCAGCCTAACGACAGGGCAGCAGTTCTTC CASSLTTGQQFF few TRBV14 TRBD1 TRBJ2-1
TGTGCCAGCAGTGTGACAGAGAACACTGAAGCTTTCTTT CASSVTENTEAFF many TRBV12-3/TRBV12-4 . TRBJ1-1
TGTGCCAGGTTGCGGGAAAGCCTTTACAATGAGCAGTTCTTC CARLRESLYNEQFF many TRBV28 . TRBJ2-1